Included here is one TCR beta chain sequence, with context. Its cognate antigen is unknown. This specimen belongs to a study of T-cell memory formation after mild COVID-19. The wider study: The two donors had largely donor-specific TCR clusters. Points from the study as a whole: Whether second-wave clones peaking at day 37 were SARS-CoV-2 specific went unconfirmed.

TCRdb reanalysed the 5' RACE reads using MiXCR and keeps one entry per CDR3 protein. The sample holds under 450,000 distinct CDR3 sequences, more than 20% seen once. From germline, CDR1 is SGDLS and CDR2 YYNGEE. This CDR3 has 15 residues. V lost 3 bases to trimming and J lost 8 bases; unmatched junction nucleotides: 12. The sequence derives from a man aged 18 to 29 who had mild COVID-19 (a few samples of this study predate the infection). Cell type and time point are not known. The chain employs TRBV9 and TRBJ1-2; the match to TRBD1 covers 8 bases. Sequences were obtained from PBMCs or a T cell subset sorted from them (not recorded which). CDR3 residues: CASSAGGPTAMGYTF. The CDR3 nucleotides are TGTGCCAGCAGCGCAGGGGGCCCTACAGCTATGGGCTACACCTTC.